This T cell receptor (beta chain) was observed in a study of T-cell reconstitution after alpha-beta-depleted transplantation in children. A library of TCRbeta sequences, prepared with unique molecular identifiers, was generated. Each CDR3 protein gets one entry after TCRdb re-called the PCR reads with MiXCR. Of around 400,000 distinct CDR3 sequences detected, 11% appear once; the ten largest clones hold roughly 5%. The source of this sequence is a human donor who donated a stem cell graft to a child with acute myeloid leukemia. Material: PBMCs from the stem cell graft donor, obtained from the stem cell graft.

The CDR3: CASSPGPRPGEQYF. CDR3 in DNA: TGTGCCAGCAGCCCGGGACCGAGACCCGGCGAGCAGTACTTC. The chain couples TRBV3-1 to TRBJ2-7; D is tentatively TRBD1 or TRBD2 (5 bases each). CDR1 and CDR2 (germline): LGHDT, YNNKEL (reference sequence). The CDR3 runs to 14 residues. V lost 4 bases to trimming and J lost 6 bases, with 16 bases between them.